This T cell receptor (beta chain) comes out of a study of Graves' ophthalmopathy and Graves' hyperthyroidism. The diagnostic workup employed clinical symptoms, serum thyroxine, TRAb, thyroid ultrasound and orbital computed tomography. The CDR3 is made up of 17 amino acids. With 2 bases removed from V and 0 bases from J, the gap between germline ends came to 16 bases. Germline-derived CDR1 and CDR2 are ENHRY and SYGVKD. This clonotype was counted ten times or more. Transcripts of RNA were the source for amplifying TCR beta CDR3 regions. Second-round multiplex PCR came after a first-round RT-PCR that employed HTBI primers. TCRdb itself ran the multiplex PCR reads through MiXCR, one entry per CDR3 protein. The sample shows 400,000 to 450,000 distinct CDR3 sequences, around 20% of them seen only once.

The TCR sequence derives from a young woman with stable Graves' hyperthyroidism. Material: peripheral blood. This sequence joins TRBV10-3 and TRBJ2-5; weak D call: TRBD2 (5 bases). The CDR3 region has the DNA TGTGCCATCAGTGAGGGCGAATATAGGGAGCACCAAGAGACCCAGTACTTC. Translated: CAISEGEYREHQETQYF.